The 28 T cell receptor delta chains below were found in one sample sequenced in a study of γδ T cells in repeated Plasmodium falciparum infection. Vgamma9/Vdelta2+ and Vdelta2-negative gammadelta T cells were flow-sorted from PBMC for bulk sequencing. TCRdb reprocessed the multiplex PCR reads through CATT. The sample lists 70,000 to 95,000 delta-chain clones, approximately 1.5% seen once, with 8.5% to 10% in the top ten. The sample was gamma-delta T cells from blood. These receptors originate from a pool of human donors (malaria-infected and uninfected, not separated).

This clone was seen more than once but under ten times. Given a far larger clone just one base away, this is likely a sequencing read error. Within the sample, other DNA sequences also encode this same CDR3. For the V gene the call is TRDV1; the J gene has no call; TRDD3 is taken as the D call from the table, unchecked against the DNA. Germline CDR1 TSWWSYY, CDR2 QGS. CDR3 length: 16 amino acids. The DNA for the CDR3 is TGTGCTCTTGGGGATCCGTGGCCTTCCTGGGGGACCAAACTCATCTTC. Translated: CALGDPWPSWGTKLIF.

In its sample, this clone is medium-sized. Other nucleotide sequences in the sample specify the same CDR3. This chain joins TRDV1 and TRDJ1; D is unresolved. This CDR3 region has 18 residues. Trimming shortened V by 1 base and J by 1 base, and 19 bases separated the two germline ends. In germline, CDR1 is TSWWSYY, CDR2 QGS. The CDR3 DNA sequence: TGTGCTCTTGGGGAACAACCAGAATCTCAAACGAGCACCGATAAACTCATCTTT. Amino acids: CALGEQPESQTSTDKLIF.

As to this clone: A far larger clone is one base from this, pointing to a likely read error. Other nucleotide sequences in the sample specify the same CDR3. The V gene is TRDV2, the J gene TRDJ1; 7 bases match TRDD3. As TCRdb names no J gene, one was assigned here on the basis of a DNA match to germline. The CDR3 sequence is 16 residues long. Germline V gene sequence: CDR1 GEAIGNYY, CDR2 EKD. Trimming removed 4 bases from V and 5 bases from J; junction bases left unmatched: 15. CDR3 residues: CACEPGARWGRDKLIF. The CDR3 region has the DNA TGTGCCTGTGAACCTGGGGCCAGGTGGGGGAGAGATAAACTCATCTTT.

On this clone: A read error is likely here: a far larger clone is one base away. The same CDR3 is also encoded by other DNA sequences in this sample. This chain joins TRDV1 and TRDJ1, with 8 bases lining up with TRDD3. No J segment appears in TCRdb, so it was assigned here by matching the sequence to germline. Germline-derived CDR1 and CDR2 are TSWWSYY and QGS. This CDR3 is built from 22 residues. The CDR3 DNA sequence: TGTGCTCTTGGGGAACTAAGACTGACCTTCTGGGGGAAAACTAGCTACACCGACAAACTCATCTTT. This encodes CALGELRLTFWGKTSYTDKLIF.

This clone has more than one count but fewer than ten. A far larger clone differs by one base, so this is likely a read error. The identical CDR3 is also encoded by other nucleotide sequences in the sample. This chain joins TRDV2 and TRDJ2; 13 nucleotides match TRDD3. TCRdb offers no J gene call, so here the DNA was matched to germline to obtain one. Per the germline V gene, CDR1 is GEAIGNYY and CDR2 is EKD. This CDR3 has 15 residues. CDR3: CACDWGIRGTAQLFF. Here the CDR3 DNA reads TGCGCCTGTGACTGGGGGATACGCGGGACAGCACAACTCTTCTTT.

By share of the sample, this clone is medium-sized. The chain uses TRDV2 and TRDJ3; a possible D gene is TRDD3 (6 bases). Trimming removed 0 bases from V and 0 bases from J, with 11 bases in between. CDR1 and CDR2 from the germline V gene are GEAIGNYY and EKD. The length of the CDR3 is 18 residues. CDR3 nucleotides: TGTGCCTGTGACACCTGGGGGTCGAGCTCCTGGGACACCCGACAGATGTTTTTC. Its protein product is CACDTWGSSSWDTRQMFF.

A remark on this clone: TCRdb attributes to this sequence the protein of a much larger clone, which differs from the DNA translation at residue 14; a read error is likely, and the protein displayed is translated from the DNA. The chain couples TRDV1 to TRDJ1; 7 bases are a match to TRDD3. Germline lookup yields CDR1 TSWWSYY and CDR2 QGS. After removal of 2 bases from V and 7 bases from J, the junction contained 31 bases not matched to a gene. The CDR3 runs 22 residues. CDR3 region: CALGEESRRRELGKLFGPKLIF. CDR3 DNA: TGTGCTCTTGGGGAAGAGAGTCGGCGGCGGGAACTGGGGAAGCTCTTTGGTCCTAAACTCATCTTT.

This clone has only a few counts. The likely explanation is a read error, given a far larger clone one base away. The identical CDR3 is also encoded by other nucleotide sequences in the sample. The J gene has no call, while the V gene is TRDV1; the D segment call TRDD3 is taken from the table without a DNA check. Germline CDR1 and CDR2: TSWWSYY and QGS. The CDR3 runs 22 residues. The DNA for the CDR3 is TGTGCTCTTGGGGAACTATTTACCTATACTACGAAAGACTGGGGGTTAGGCGATAAGCTCATCTTT. Protein sequence: CALGELFTYTTKDWGLGDKLIF.

This clone was found many times. The protein given by TCRdb reflects a much larger clone and differs at residue 11 from this DNA's translation, likely from a read error; the protein shown is the DNA's translation. The chain uses TRDV3 and TRDJ1; D is undetermined. Germline CDR1 TVYSNPD, CDR2 GDNSRS (reference sequence). CDR3 length: 17 amino acids. Deletions cut 0 bases from V and 1 base from J, with 21 bases between. The CDR3 DNA is TGTGCCTTTAGTTGGAGTCTTCGGGTCTGGTGCACCGATAAACTCATCTTT. It yields the protein CAFSWSLRVWCTDKLIF.

At least ten counts were recorded for this clone. Since a far larger clone is one base different, this is likely a read error. Other DNA sequences from this sample encode an identical CDR3 as well. The gene calls are TRDV2 and TRDJ1, with 11 bases matching TRDD3. The CDR3 contains 23 residues. V shed 0 bases and J 7 bases; nucleotides not matched to a gene: 30. CDR1 and CDR2 (germline): GEAIGNYY, EKD. The CDR3 region has the DNA TGTGCCTGTGACACCGCCCCAGCACGTGGAGTGGGGGATACGACCTACCTACCTGGTAAACTCATCTTT. It is translated as CACDTAPARGVGDTTYLPGKLIF.

This clone was detected ten times or more. The chain carries TRDV2 and TRDJ3, with 8 bases fitting TRDD3. TCRdb gives no J gene; it was assigned here by matching the DNA to germline. Per the germline V gene, CDR1 is GEAIGNYY and CDR2 is EKD. CDR3 length equals 19 residues. V lost 3 bases, J lost 0 bases, and 9 bases stayed unmatched. CDR3 in amino acids: CACDSLLGGSSWDTRQMFF. The CDR3 bases are TGTGCCTGTGACTCCTTACTGGGGGGCAGCTCCTGGGACACCCGACAGATGTTTTTC.

In its sample, this clone was seen a few times. The protein that TCRdb holds for this DNA derives from a much larger clone and differs from the translated DNA at residue 18, which likely indicates a read error; the protein shown here is translated from the DNA. With the J gene uncalled, the V gene is TRDV2; TRDD3 is the table's D call, not checked against the DNA. This CDR3 region has 19 residues. Germline loops: CDR1 GEAIGNYY, CDR2 EKD. CDR3 in DNA: TGTGCCTGTGACACCCTAGTACTGGGGGATACGCGACGCACCGATAAACTCACCTTT. This encodes CACDTLVLGDTRRTDKLTF.

Turning to this clone: The TCRdb protein comes from a much larger clone and disagrees with this DNA's translation at residue 19, likely due to a read error; the protein given here is derived from the DNA. The chain carries TRDV1 and TRDJ2, with 7 bases matching TRDD3. The length of the CDR3 is 23 residues. Germline CDR1 and CDR2: TSWWSYY and QGS. For the CDR3, the DNA is TGTGCTCTTGGGGAAAGGTACTTAGGTTTTCGCCTTCGGATACGATCCTTGACAACACAACTCTTCTTT. Translation gives CALGERYLGFRLRIRSLTTQLFF.

Note on this clone: This is likely an artifact of a read error, given a far larger clone one base away. Distinct nucleotide sequences in the sample also encode this CDR3. J is TRDJ1 and V is TRDV1; weak D call: TRDD3 (6 bases). The J gene is not listed in TCRdb, so it was assigned here from a DNA match to germline. CDR3 length equals 21 residues. Germline assignment: CDR1 TSWWSYY and CDR2 QGS. Trimming shortened V by 3 bases and J by 0 bases, and 29 bases separated the two germline ends. The CDR3 DNA is TGTGCTCTTGGGGAGTCTACACACAACCTTGGGTGGGGGGAGAACACCGATAAACTCATCTTT. This sequence encodes CALGESTHNLGWGENTDKLIF.

This clone was found a few times. One end of the junction is discordant with germline, which a read error may explain. This chain uses TRDV1 with TRDJ1; possibly TRDD3 for D (5 bases). Germline CDR1 TSWWSYY, CDR2 QGS. This CDR3 is 19 amino acids long. The CDR3 here is CALVESLSLWVHTTDKLIF. CDR3 bases: TGTGCTCTTGTGGAAAGCCTGAGCCTATGGGTACATACGACCGATAAACTAATCTTT.

This clone came up a few times. A far larger clone is one nucleotide away, so this likely arose from a read error. Other DNA sequences in the sample encode the same CDR3. No J gene was named, though the V gene is TRDV2; the D segment call TRDD3 is taken from the table without a DNA check. The CDR3 consists of 14 residues. Looked up from germline, CDR1 is GEAIGNYY and CDR2 is EKD. The CDR3 DNA sequence: TGTGCCTGTGACGCGACTCATCCTGGGGGTAAGCTCATCTTT. It encodes CACDATHPGGKLIF.

Concerning this clone: Only one base separates this from a far larger clonotype, so it likely reflects a read error. The chain has TRDV2 and TRDJ1; D is uncertain. The J gene was missing in TCRdb and was found by matching the end of the DNA to germline. Per germline, CDR1 GEAIGNYY and CDR2 EKD. The CDR3 loop spans 13 amino acids. Trimming left V 4 bases short and J 5 bases short, with 13 bases between. CDR3: CACDEVRTDKLIF. The CDR3 region has the DNA TGTGCCTGTGATGAAGTACGGACTGATAAACTCATCTTT.

This clone was seen repeatedly, ten times or more. The chain links TRDV1 to TRDJ1; possible D gene TRDD2, 5 bases. V lost 5 bases to trimming and J lost 0 bases, with 19 bases between them. The CDR3 sequence is 17 residues long. CDR1 is TSWWSYY, CDR2 QGS, per germline. The DNA for the CDR3 is TGTGCTCTTGGGAACCCTTCTCCCTTCGCTCACACCGATAAACTCATCTTT. As protein: CALGNPSPFAHTDKLIF.

This clone appeared many times. V and J are TRDV2 and TRDJ3; no definite D call. The CDR3 is 19 residues long. Trimming took 0 bases from V and 3 from J, leaving 17 bases between them. From germline, CDR1 is GEAIGNYY and CDR2 EKD. This CDR3 is CACDTVSASRYWDTRQMFF. CDR3 DNA sequence: TGTGCCTGTGACACCGTATCCGCCAGCCGGTACTGGGACACCCGACAGATGTTTTTC.

As to this clone: This DNA's translation and the protein TCRdb lists, from a much larger clone, do not match at residue 8, likely due to a read error; the protein shown is translated from the DNA. In DNA form, the CDR3 reads TGTGCCTGTGATCCCCTTACTAGGGGACGACCGTACACCGATAAACTCATCTTT. Translation: CACDPLTRGRPYTDKLIF. The V and J genes are TRDV2 and TRDJ1; TRDD3 is a possible D gene (5 bases). TCRdb is silent on the J gene; assignment here came from matching the DNA to germline. V was pared by 4 bases and J by 0 bases, with 23 bases between. The CDR3 sequence is 18 residues long. CDR1 is GEAIGNYY and CDR2 is EKD in the germline V gene.

To note about this clone: TCRdb has a much larger clone's protein, which differs at residue 5 from the translation of this DNA, likely because of a read error; what is shown is the protein translated from the DNA. DNA of the CDR3: TGTGCTCTTGGGGGGCTGACTTCCTTCAGGGGGATATACGCCGATAAACTCATCTTT. Amino acids: CALGGLTSFRGIYADKLIF. This chain joins TRDV1 and TRDJ1; 8 bases agree with TRDD3. The J gene was missing in TCRdb and was found by matching the end of the DNA to germline. Germline assignment: CDR1 TSWWSYY and CDR2 QGS. Trimming took 4 bases from V and 3 from J; bases not matched to a gene: 19. CDR3 length equals 19 residues.

Notes on this clone: It is likely a read error: a sequence one base away is far more abundant. Other DNA sequences within the sample encode an identical CDR3. CDR3 sequence (DNA): TGTGCTCTTGGGGAACGGGCTCCTACGGTTTTCTTCGGGCTCATCTTT. It is translated as CALGERAPTVFFGLIF. The rearrangement links TRDV1 to TRDJ1; tentatively, D is TRDD2 (6 bases). The V end lost 1 base, the J end lost 11 bases, and 23 bases lay between the germline ends. There are 16 residues in the CDR3. Germline CDR1 and CDR2: TSWWSYY and QGS.

Of note for this clone: This sequence is one base from a far larger clone and is likely a read error. Other nucleotide sequences in the sample specify the same CDR3. J is TRDJ1 and V is TRDV1, with D tentatively TRDD3 (6 bases). CDR1 is TSWWSYY, CDR2 QGS, per germline. The CDR3 sequence is 18 residues long. CDR3 sequence: CALGGPEGGKRYTDKLIF. The CDR3 DNA reads as TGTGCCCTTGGGGGGCCAGAAGGGGGGAAACGGTACACCGATAAACTCATCTTT.

This clone was found many times. The chain is built from TRDV1 and TRDJ1, with a possible D match to TRDD3 (10 bases). TCRdb gives no J gene; it was assigned here by matching the DNA to germline. Trimming removed 1 base at V and 3 bases at J, with 39 bases between. CDR3 length: 24 residues. The germline gives CDR1 TSWWSYY, CDR2 QGS. In DNA form, the CDR3 reads TGTGCTCTTGGGGAACGGTTTGTAGGCCTTCCTACTCTGGGGGATAAGGGTCTATCCGATAAACTCATCTTT. This sequence encodes CALGERFVGLPTLGDKGLSDKLIF.

Comments on this clone: A read error likely explains this, since a far larger clone differs by one base. The sample carries other DNA sequences with the same CDR3. This chain uses TRDV1 with TRDJ1; 11 bases fit TRDD3. No J gene is reported in TCRdb; it was inferred here by comparing the DNA with germline. CDR3 length: 16 amino acids. J was trimmed by 2 bases and V by 0 bases; bases with no gene match: 2. From germline, CDR1 is TSWWSYY and CDR2 QGS. The CDR3 loop is CALGELNWGITDKLIF. The CDR3 nucleotides read TGTGCTCTTGGGGAACTCAACTGGGGGATAACCGATAAACTCATCTTT.

This clone is deemed medium-sized. The same CDR3 is also encoded by other DNA sequences in this sample. The gene calls are TRDV2 and TRDJ2, with 11 bases aligning to TRDD3. The ends lost 1 base at V and 1 base at J; junction bases unmatched: 4. The CDR3 is made up of 17 amino acids. Germline values: CDR1 GEAIGNYY, CDR2 EKD. The CDR3 region is CACDTLGDTNLTAQLFF. CDR3 sequence (DNA): TGTGCCTGTGACACTCTGGGGGATACAAATTTGACAGCACAACTCTTCTTT.

As to this clone: TCRdb attributes to this sequence the protein of a much larger clone, which differs from the DNA translation at residue 19; a read error is likely, and the protein displayed is translated from the DNA. There is no J gene call, but TRDV2 is given as the V gene; the D call of TRDD3 is as the table states it, not checked on the DNA. The CDR3 is made up of 20 amino acids. The germline V gene has CDR1 GEAIGNYY and CDR2 EKD. The CDR3 reads CACDTLGNTHPEGYTDKLTF. CDR3 sequence (DNA): TGTGCCTGTGACACACTGGGGAATACCCACCCTGAGGGGTACACCGATAAACTCACCTTT.

About this clone: It is likely a read error: a sequence one base away is far more abundant. Other DNA sequences in this sample translate to the same CDR3. This rearrangement joins TRDV2 to TRDJ3; 11 positions match TRDD3. As TCRdb names no J gene, one was assigned here on the basis of a DNA match to germline. Germline CDR1 is GEAIGNYY and CDR2 is EKD. This CDR3 has 19 amino acids. The CDR3 DNA is TGTGCCTGCGACACCGTGGGAACTGGGGGATACTGGGACACCCGACAGATGTTTTTC. Translation: CACDTVGTGGYWDTRQMFF.